This T cell receptor beta chain appears in the sequencing data of a study of blood T cells in healthy people across ages. Study summary: Using template switching, researchers captured about one barcoded beta molecule for each two T cells.

Combining a sample-barcoded 5' primer with a J-beta primer mix, a second PCR ran for 7 to 11 cycles. MiXCR, run by TCRdb on the 5' RACE reads, gives a single entry per CDR3 protein. The sample holds about 1,800,000 distinct CDR3 sequences, roughly 30% seen once. This CDR3 is 14 amino acids long. CDR1 is DFQATT, CDR2 SNEGSKA, per germline (reference sequence). This clonotype was recorded once. One end of the junction is discordant with germline, which a read error may explain. The receptor was isolated from a woman aged 25 to 39 in good health. Material: blood. The genes are TRBV20-1 and TRBJ1-2, with a possible D match to TRBD1 (5 bases). The CDR3 here is CSARDLGATYDYTF. Here the CDR3 DNA reads TGCAGTGCTAGAGATCTCGGGGCGACCTATGACTACACCTTC.